This TCR beta chain is from a study of T-cell memory formation after mild COVID-19. The overall study: There were largely donor-specific TCR clusters.

CDR1 MGHDK and CDR2 SYGVNS come from the germline V gene. This CDR3 region has 15 residues. The germline V and J ends were trimmed by 5 bases and 1 base, with 14 bases remaining between them. Constant-segment primers served in 5'RACE that generated TCR alpha and TCR beta cDNA libraries bearing sample barcodes and UMIs. A single record per CDR3 protein comes from TCRdb applying MiXCR to the 5' RACE reads. The table shows about 470,000 distinct CDR3 sequences, with approximately 18% occurring only once. The specimen sequenced was PBMCs or a T cell subset sorted from them (not recorded which). The chain carries TRBV25-1 and TRBJ1-2; D is unclear. This receptor was taken from an adult woman who had mild COVID-19 (a few samples of this study predate the infection). Cell type and time point are not known. The CDR3, as DNA: TGTGCCAGCAGTCCACGGAGCGGGGTTAACTATGGCTACACCTTC. It yields the protein CASSPRSGVNYGYTF.